This TCR beta chain emerged from a study of CD8+ T cells in alopecia areata. Lesional scalp tissue (obtained by punch biopsy) and peripheral blood were collected from alopecia areata patients. The germline V gene has CDR1 LGHNA and CDR2 YSLEER. V was pared by 4 bases and J by 6 bases, with 11 bases of the junction left unmatched. This CDR3 has 17 residues. Extraction of RNA preceded its reverse transcription into cDNA, which served as the sequencing template. TCRdb keeps only in-frame clones here, not all; method: immunoSEQ multiplex PCR. Among some 180,000 clones listed, roughly 60% were seen once. The source was CD4+ T cells sorted from blood, collected at week 0. This sequence joins TRBV4-3 and TRBJ2-1; TRBD2 matches at 11 bases. The clonotype comes from a human donor with alopecia areata. The CDR3 loop is CASSLLLAGVKGNEQFF. In DNA form, the CDR3 reads TGCGCCAGCAGCCTTCTACTAGCGGGGGTGAAAGGCAATGAGCAGTTCTTC.